Shown below are 29 T cell receptor beta chains from a single sample sequenced in a study of blood T cell repertoires in COVID-19. Assay: immunoSEQ multiplex PCR; the TCRdb copy retains only in-frame clones and omits some. The data show roughly 120,000 clones, around 90% seen once. The sequenced sample consisted of peripheral blood. The receptors originated from a human donor in a cohort sampled during active COVID-19.

The rearrangement links TRBV6-4 to TRBJ1-2; D remains unclear. The CDR3 runs to 13 residues. Germline loops: CDR1 MRHNA, CDR2 SNTAGT. Trimming cost V 3 bases and J 8 bases, with 13 bases left between them. In DNA, the CDR3 is TGTGCCAGCAGTGAGCTACTCGGGAGCGGCTACACCTTC. Its translation is CASSELLGSGYTF.

The CDR3 here is CASSPSGGSSDTQYF. In nucleotides, the CDR3 is TGTGCCAGCAGTCCGTCGGGAGGGTCTTCAGATACGCAGTATTTT. The chain couples TRBV28 to TRBJ2-3; 8 bases align to TRBD2. The CDR3 spans 15 residues. CDR1 and CDR2 from the germline V gene are MDHEN and SYDVKM. The junction had 8 bases not matched to a gene; V was cut back by 5 bases and J by 4 bases.

The chain has TRBV5-1 and TRBJ2-2, with no clear D. Trimming took off 0 bases at V and 0 bases at J, with 6 bases between the two ends. The germline gives CDR1 SGHRS, CDR2 YFSETQ. The CDR3 loop spans 15 amino acids. CDR3 in DNA: TGCGCCAGCAGCTTGGAGCCTTCGAACACCGGGGAGCTGTTTTTT. Protein sequence: CASSLEPSNTGELFF.

V usage is TRBV5-1 and J usage is TRBJ2-7; the match to TRBD1 covers 7 bases. CDR3 length: 16 amino acids. With 6 bases clipped from V and 4 bases from J, the junction kept 16 bases outside the gene matches. Germline-derived CDR1 and CDR2 are SGHRS and YFSETQ. In nucleotides, the CDR3 is TGCGCCAGCACCCTTTCGACAGGGCAGCAGGTATACGAGCAGTACTTC. Amino acid sequence: CASTLSTGQQVYEQYF.

The V gene is TRBV13, the J gene TRBJ2-2; 15 bases are a match to TRBD2. V shed 4 bases and J 10 bases; nucleotides not matched to a gene: 10. Germline V gene sequence: CDR1 PRHDT, CDR2 FYEKMQ (reference sequence). The CDR3 sequence is 17 residues long. The CDR3 loop is CASSSIGLAGGQAELFF. The CDR3, as DNA: TGTGCCAGCAGCTCGATCGGACTAGCGGGGGGGCAGGCGGAGCTGTTTTTT.

This chain connects TRBV3-1 (or the pseudogene TRBV3-2) to TRBJ1-1; a weak D match, TRBD1 (6 bases). Trimming cost V 6 bases and J 0 bases, with 11 bases left between them. This CDR3 contains 14 residues. CDR1 is LGHDT, CDR2 YNNKEL, per germline (reference sequence). The CDR3 spells CASSPRTVNTEAFF. In DNA, the CDR3 is TGTGCCAGCAGTCCCAGGACAGTGAACACTGAAGCTTTCTTT.

The rearrangement joins TRBV3-1 (or the pseudogene TRBV3-2) to TRBJ1-5; unclear D gene. The CDR3 contains 13 residues. Germline loops: CDR1 LGHDT, CDR2 YNNKEL (reference sequence). Trimming removed 4 bases from V and 0 bases from J, with 4 bases in between. CDR3 sequence (DNA): TGTGCCAGCAGCCTTTATAGCAATCAGCCCCAGCATTTT. Protein product: CASSLYSNQPQHF.

The chain is built from TRBV5-6 and TRBJ1-2; D might be TRBD1 (5 bases). Between the trimmed V and J ends, which lost 4 bases and 6 bases, there was a span of 22 bases. This CDR3 has 16 amino acids. Per germline, CDR1 SGHDT and CDR2 YYEEEE. The CDR3 loop is CASSLEGTTIKDGYTF. The CDR3 bases are TGTGCCAGCAGCCTTGAAGGGACTACGATTAAAGATGGCTACACCTTC. Combining the CDR3 with reference TRBV5-6 and TRBJ1-2 gives the whole variable domain DAGVTQSPTHLIKTRGQQVTLRCSPKSGHDTVSWYQQALGQGPQFIFQYYEEEERQRGNFPDRFSGHQFPNYSSELNVNALLLGDSALYLCASSLEGTTIKDGYTFGSGTRLTVV.

CDR3 protein: CATSTAQGPTNYGYTF. The CDR3 nucleotides are TGTGCCACCAGCACGGCACAGGGGCCGACTAACTATGGCTACACCTTC. This chain uses TRBV15 with TRBJ1-2, with TRBD1 identical over 7 bases. Trimming took 4 bases from V and 0 from J; bases not matched to a gene: 8. The CDR3 spans 16 residues. Germline CDR1 and CDR2: LNHNV and YYDKDF (reference sequence).

The gene calls are TRBV7-7 and TRBJ2-2, with TRBD2 matching over 8 bases. The germline CDR1 and CDR2 sequences are SSHAT and FNYEAQ (reference sequence). V gave up 1 base and J gave up 3 bases; unmatched junction bases: 4. This CDR3 comprises 16 residues. The CDR3 nucleotides read TGTGCCAGCAGCTTAGAGGTAGCGGGATACACCGGGGAGCTGTTTTTT. It translates to CASSLEVAGYTGELFF.

This chain joins TRBV6-6 and TRBJ1-2; 7 bases map to TRBD1. In germline, CDR1 is MNHNY, CDR2 SVGAGI (reference sequence). The J segment lost 2 bases and the V segment lost 4 bases, leaving 4 bases of the junction unmatched. The CDR3 is 14 residues long. CDR3 amino acids: CASSSEQGNYGYTF. The CDR3 bases are TGTGCCAGCAGTTCAGAACAGGGGAACTATGGCTACACCTTC.

The rearrangement joins TRBV18 to TRBJ2-7; D may be TRBD2 (5 bases). Deletions cut 2 bases from V and 3 bases from J, with 8 bases between. Germline loops: CDR1 KGHSH, CDR2 LQKENI. This CDR3 spans 13 amino acids. Here the CDR3 reads CASSPNGNYEQYF. DNA for the CDR3: TGTGCCAGCTCACCAAACGGGAACTACGAGCAGTACTTC.

The genes are TRBV10-3 and TRBJ1-2; possibly TRBD1 for D (6 bases). Between the trimmed V and J ends, which lost 4 bases and 4 bases, there was a span of 16 bases. This CDR3 spans 15 amino acids. Germline CDR1 ENHRY, CDR2 SYGVKD. CDR3 protein: CAISGGQMAAYGYTF. DNA for the CDR3: TGTGCCATCAGTGGGGGACAAATGGCGGCCTATGGCTACACCTTC.

The rearrangement links TRBV30 to TRBJ1-5, with D maybe TRBD1 (5 bases). There are 15 residues in the CDR3. The V gene lost 1 base and the J gene lost 4 bases, with 14 bases spanning the gap. CDR1 is GTSNPN and CDR2 is SVGIG in the germline V gene (reference sequence). The DNA of the CDR3 is TGTGCCTGGAGTGCAGTGGGGGGGATAAATCAGCCCCAGCATTTT. It is translated as CAWSAVGGINQPQHF. Looking up the rest from reference TRBV30 and TRBJ1-5 gives the full variable domain: SQTIHQWPATLVQPVGSPLSLECTVEGTSNPNLYWYRQAAGRGLQLLFYSVGIGQISSEVPQNLSASRPQDRQFILSSKKLLLSDSGFYLCAWSAVGGINQPQHFGDGTRLSIL.

The gene calls are TRBV5-8 and TRBJ1-2, with TRBD1 matching over 7 bases. The CDR3 is made up of 15 amino acids. From germline, CDR1 is SGHTS and CDR2 YDEGEE. V trimming: 4 bases; J trimming: 0 bases; junction bases outside the gene matches: 6. The CDR3 DNA sequence: TGTGCCAGCAGCACTACAGGGGAGGCTAACTATGGCTACACCTTC. Protein product: CASSTTGEANYGYTF.

V gene TRBV5-1 combines with J gene TRBJ2-1; 8 bases agree with TRBD1. Germline trimming cut 4 bases from V and 1 base from J; bases unmatched to any gene: 4. This CDR3 region has 15 residues. Germline V gene lookup returns CDR1 SGHRS and CDR2 YFSETQ. CDR3 DNA: TGCGCCAGCAGCGGGACAGGCTTATCCTACAATGAGCAGTTCTTC. It codes for CASSGTGLSYNEQFF.

CDR3 protein: CASSPIVGGEDTQYF. In DNA, the CDR3 is TGTGCCAGCTCACCGATTGTCGGGGGGGAAGATACGCAGTATTTT. This rearrangement joins TRBV18 to TRBJ2-3; TRBD2 matches 8 bases. This CDR3 contains 15 residues. Unmatched junction bases numbered 7, after V lost 3 bases and J lost 5 bases. Germline V gene lookup returns CDR1 KGHSH and CDR2 LQKENI.

The V and J genes are TRBV27 and TRBJ1-4; no firm D call. Trimming took off 4 bases at V and 8 bases at J, with 14 bases between the two ends. CDR1 is MNHEY and CDR2 is SMNVEV in the germline V gene (reference sequence). The CDR3 spans 14 residues. The CDR3: CASSSRGPGEKLFF. In DNA form, the CDR3 reads TGTGCCAGCAGTTCCCGGGGTCCTGGGGAAAAACTGTTTTTT.

The genes are TRBV9 and TRBJ1-1; D is possibly TRBD1 (5 bases). Trimming stripped 0 bases from V and 1 base from J, with 7 bases between. CDR3 length: 14 amino acids. Germline loops: CDR1 SGDLS, CDR2 YYNGEE. As DNA, the CDR3 is TGTGCCAGCAGCGTAGCAGGGTGGAACACTGAAGCTTTCTTT. Translated: CASSVAGWNTEAFF. Together with reference TRBV9 and TRBJ1-1, the CDR3 gives the full variable domain: DSGVTQTPKHLITATGQRVTLRCSPRSGDLSVYWYQQSLDQGLQFLIQYYNGEERAKGNILERFSAQQFPDLHSELNLSSLELGDSALYFCASSVAGWNTEAFFGQGTRLTVV.

This clone was observed a single time. The rearrangement links TRBV27 to TRBJ1-2; D not certain. There are 14 residues in the CDR3. Deletions cut 5 bases from V and 2 bases from J, with 12 bases between. The germline V gene has CDR1 MNHEY and CDR2 SMNVEV (reference sequence). The DNA for the CDR3 is TGTGCCAGCAGTCCCATGAGGAGAAACTATGGCTACACCTTC. This encodes CASSPMRRNYGYTF.

This clone has more than one count but fewer than ten. The chain has TRBV7-3 and TRBJ2-1; possible D gene TRBD1, 6 bases. V shed 5 bases and J shed 3 bases, with 20 bases lying between them. Germline V gives CDR1 SGHTA, CDR2 FQGTGA. The length of the CDR3 is 17 residues. The CDR3 region has the DNA TGTGCCAGCAGCCCTGGCTGGGGGTCAGGGGTCTACAATGAGCAGTTCTTC. It yields the protein CASSPGWGSGVYNEQFF.

The chain is built from TRBV19 and TRBJ1-2, with 8 bases that match TRBD1. The CDR3 has 14 residues. V lost 5 bases and J lost 3; bases outside the gene matches: 5. Per germline, CDR1 LNHDA and CDR2 SQIVND (reference sequence). The CDR3 DNA follows: TGTGCCAGTAGTCGGACAGGGAAGGACTATGGCTACACCTTC. This translates into CASSRTGKDYGYTF. Full variable domain (rest looked up from reference TRBV19 and TRBJ1-2): DGGITQSPKYLFRKEGQNVTLSCEQNLNHDAMYWYRQDPGQGLRLIYYSQIVNDFQKGDIAEGYSVSREKKESFPLTVTSAQKNPTAFYLCASSRTGKDYGYTFGSGTRLTVV.

This clone was recorded a few times. The chain combines TRBV12-3 or TRBV12-4 with TRBJ1-1, with D possibly TRBD1 on 5 matching bases. Trimming cost V 6 bases and J 4 bases, with 12 bases left between them. This CDR3 has 13 residues. CDR3 nucleotide sequence: TGTGCCAGCAGCCGGGGGGAGAGCACTGAAGCTTTCTTT. It specifies CASSRGESTEAFF.

The chain uses TRBV27 and TRBJ1-1; tentatively, D is TRBD1 (6 bases). This CDR3 comprises 13 residues. Per germline, CDR1 MNHEY and CDR2 SMNVEV (reference sequence). The V gene lost 2 bases and the J gene lost 8 bases, with 12 bases spanning the gap. The DNA for the CDR3 is TGTGCCAGCAGTTTACCCGACAGGAAAGAAGCTTTCTTT. Translated: CASSLPDRKEAFF.

V usage is TRBV27 and J usage is TRBJ1-6; 8 nucleotides agree with TRBD1. J lost 7 bases, V lost 2 bases, and 7 bases had no gene match. CDR3 length: 16 amino acids. CDR1 MNHEY and CDR2 SMNVEV come from the germline V gene (reference sequence). CDR3 nucleotide sequence: TGTGCCAGCAGTTTACTCGGGACAGGTCCGAATTCACCCCTCCACTTT. Its protein product is CASSLLGTGPNSPLHF.

DNA for the CDR3: TGTGCCAGCAGCTTAGGTCCAGGTCCCAACAGGGGAGAAAATGGCTACACCTTC. Translation gives CASSLGPGPNRGENGYTF. The chain combines TRBV11-3 with TRBJ1-2; 7 bases fit TRBD1. CDR3 length equals 18 residues. Germline loops: CDR1 SGHNT, CDR2 YENEEA. V lost 1 base to trimming and J lost 6 bases; unmatched junction nucleotides: 17.

V gene TRBV5-4 combines with J gene TRBJ2-3; TRBD1 agrees at 10 bases. The CDR3 length is 16 residues. Germline V lookup: CDR1 SGHNT, CDR2 YYREEE (reference sequence). Unmatched junction bases numbered 11, after V lost 5 bases and J lost 5 bases. The CDR3 DNA is TGTGCCAGCAGTCCGACAGGGGGCGCCTTGGTAGATACGCAGTATTTT. Protein product: CASSPTGGALVDTQYF.

This chain uses TRBV11-2 with TRBJ1-1, with a possible D match to TRBD1 (5 bases). The CDR3 length is 16 residues. Germline V gives CDR1 SGHAT, CDR2 FQNNGV. With 1 base removed from V and 0 bases from J, the gap between germline ends came to 12 bases. The chain's CDR3 is CASSLAGSAMNTEAFF. The CDR3 coding sequence is TGTGCCAGCAGCTTAGCAGGGTCGGCGATGAACACTGAAGCTTTCTTT.

This chain uses TRBV19 with TRBJ1-1, with 8 bases matching TRBD1. The CDR3 contains 12 residues. CDR1 is LNHDA, CDR2 SQIVND, per germline (reference sequence). Trimming at V came to 8 bases and at J to 5 bases, leaving 4 bases not matched to a gene. The CDR3 loop reads CASGRGRTEAFF. The CDR3 coding sequence is TGTGCCAGTGGCAGGGGGCGGACTGAAGCTTTCTTT.